These T cell receptor beta chains were read from a single sample in a study of T cell responses to AZD1222 COVID-19 vaccine. The protocol was immunoSEQ multiplex PCR, while the TCRdb copy is restricted to in-frame clones and leaves out a portion. The sample consists of fewer than 200,000 clones, 88% of them appearing once. The sequencing here drew on peripheral blood, taken 28 days after the second AZD1222 dose. The receptors derive from an adult who received the AZD1222 COVID-19 vaccine. CDR3s include the opening cysteine and the closing phenylalanine or tryptophan. Fields, in order: CDR3 protein, CDR3 DNA, D gene, clone size, J gene, CDR3 length, V gene. D genes are given only for firm matches. Not every row has a clone size; where given, it reads once, few, many or a size class.

CDR3aa: CASSLTETVAQHF
CDR3nt: TGTGCCAGCAGCCTAACTGAAACAGTTGCCCAGCATTTT
d_gene: NA
abundance: NA
j_gene: TRBJ1-5
len: 13
v_gene: TRBV7-2

CDR3aa: CASSLGGRADTQYF
CDR3nt: TGTGCCAGCAGCTTAGGGGGCAGGGCGGATACGCAGTATTTT
d_gene: NA
abundance: NA
j_gene: TRBJ2-3
len: 14
v_gene: TRBV7-3

CDR3aa: CASSQEGLAGGNEQFF
CDR3nt: TGTGCCAGCAGCCAAGAAGGGCTAGCGGGGGGGAATGAGCAGTTCTTC
d_gene: TRBD2
abundance: NA
j_gene: TRBJ2-1
len: 16
v_gene: TRBV4-2

CDR3aa: CSVTEGNVETQYF
CDR3nt: TGCAGCGTTACGGAAGGGAACGTGGAGACCCAGTACTTC
d_gene: NA
abundance: NA
j_gene: TRBJ2-5
len: 13
v_gene: TRBV29-1

CDR3aa: CASSFGARETQYF
CDR3nt: TGTGCCAGCAGTTTCGGGGCCCGGGAGACCCAGTACTTC
d_gene: NA
abundance: NA
j_gene: TRBJ2-5
len: 13
v_gene: TRBV28

CDR3aa: CASSSGRSQETQYF
CDR3nt: TGTGCCAGCAGCTCGGGACGGAGTCAAGAGACCCAGTACTTC
d_gene: NA
abundance: NA
j_gene: TRBJ2-5
len: 14
v_gene: TRBV11-1

CDR3aa: CASSKGATSGYNEQFF
CDR3nt: TGTGCCAGCAGCAAAGGGGCGACTAGCGGTTACAATGAGCAGTTCTTC
d_gene: TRBD2
abundance: once
j_gene: TRBJ2-1
len: 16
v_gene: TRBV11-3

CDR3aa: CASSLEQGSSYNEQFF
CDR3nt: TGTGCCAGCAGCTTAGAACAGGGCAGCTCCTACAATGAGCAGTTCTTC
d_gene: NA
abundance: many
j_gene: TRBJ2-1
len: 16
v_gene: TRBV11-3

CDR3aa: CASSGGTGDEQFF
CDR3nt: TGTGCCAGCAGTGGGGGGACGGGGGATGAGCAGTTCTTC
d_gene: NA
abundance: NA
j_gene: TRBJ2-1
len: 13
v_gene: TRBV6-6

CDR3aa: CASSPPGLAGGSYNEQFF
CDR3nt: TGTGCCAGCTCACCGCCGGGACTAGCGGGAGGGAGTTACAATGAGCAGTTCTTC
d_gene: TRBD2
abundance: NA
j_gene: TRBJ2-1
len: 18
v_gene: TRBV18

CDR3aa: CASSEDWVQEIYGYTF
CDR3nt: TGTGCCAGCAGTGAGGATTGGGTGCAGGAGATTTATGGCTACACCTTC
d_gene: NA
abundance: once
j_gene: TRBJ1-2
len: 16
v_gene: TRBV6-1

CDR3aa: CASSSGQDKNTIYF
CDR3nt: TGTGCCAGCAGTTCCGGACAGGACAAAAACACCATATATTTT
d_gene: TRBD1
abundance: NA
j_gene: TRBJ1-3
len: 14
v_gene: TRBV28

CDR3aa: CASSQTDTEAFF
CDR3nt: TGTGCCAGCAGCCAGACCGACACTGAAGCTTTCTTT
d_gene: NA
abundance: NA
j_gene: TRBJ1-1
len: 12
v_gene: TRBV2

CDR3aa: CAWSDLSPTYEQYF
CDR3nt: TGTGCCTGGAGTGATTTGTCACCTACCTACGAGCAGTACTTC
d_gene: NA
abundance: NA
j_gene: TRBJ2-7
len: 14
v_gene: TRBV30

CDR3aa: CASSSSGGSVYGYTF
CDR3nt: TGTGCCAGCAGTTCCTCAGGTGGGAGCGTGTATGGCTACACCTTC
d_gene: NA
abundance: NA
j_gene: TRBJ1-2
len: 15
v_gene: TRBV6-2/TRBV6-3

CDR3aa: CASSVEGRRVGNEQYF
CDR3nt: TGTGCCAGCAGCGTAGAGGGGAGGAGGGTTGGAAACGAGCAGTACTTC
d_gene: NA
abundance: NA
j_gene: TRBJ2-7
len: 16
v_gene: TRBV9

CDR3aa: CASSSQGREQFF
CDR3nt: TGTGCCAGCAGCTCTCAAGGGCGGGAGCAGTTCTTC
d_gene: NA
abundance: NA
j_gene: TRBJ2-1
len: 12
v_gene: TRBV28

CDR3aa: CAVRAGAGGELFF
CDR3nt: TGTGCCGTCAGGGCGGGGGCCGGCGGGGAGCTGTTTTTT
d_gene: NA
abundance: NA
j_gene: TRBJ2-2
len: 13
v_gene: TRBV19

CDR3aa: CASSFAKGYGYTF
CDR3nt: TGCGCCAGCAGCTTCGCGAAGGGCTATGGCTACACCTTC
d_gene: NA
abundance: NA
j_gene: TRBJ1-2
len: 13
v_gene: TRBV4-3

CDR3aa: CASSKEEGLSSYEQYF
CDR3nt: TGTGCCAGCAGCAAAGAGGAAGGGTTGAGCTCCTACGAGCAGTACTTC
d_gene: NA
abundance: NA
j_gene: TRBJ2-7
len: 16
v_gene: TRBV21-1

CDR3aa: CASSPRAGAVNEQFF
CDR3nt: TGTGCCAGCAGCCCAAGGGCGGGAGCGGTAAATGAGCAGTTCTTC
d_gene: TRBD2
abundance: NA
j_gene: TRBJ2-1
len: 15
v_gene: TRBV5-6

CDR3aa: CASSLAVGRAYEQYF
CDR3nt: TGTGCCAGCAGCTTAGCTGTTGGTCGGGCCTACGAGCAGTACTTC
d_gene: NA
abundance: NA
j_gene: TRBJ2-7
len: 15
v_gene: TRBV7-8

CDR3aa: CASSSRSGRDYEQYF
CDR3nt: TGTGCCAGCAGTTCAAGGAGCGGGAGAGACTACGAGCAGTACTTC
d_gene: TRBD2
abundance: NA
j_gene: TRBJ2-7
len: 15
v_gene: TRBV6-5

CDR3aa: CASSLSGTGSYEQYF
CDR3nt: TGTGCCAGCAGTTTATCCGGGACAGGGTCCTACGAGCAGTACTTC
d_gene: TRBD1
abundance: few
j_gene: TRBJ2-7
len: 15
v_gene: TRBV28

CDR3aa: CASSQGLTGIEAFF
CDR3nt: TGCGCCAGCAGCCAAGGGTTGACGGGAATTGAAGCTTTCTTT
d_gene: NA
abundance: NA
j_gene: TRBJ1-1
len: 14
v_gene: TRBV4-1

CDR3aa: CASRPLGETQYF
CDR3nt: TGTGCCAGTAGACCCCTAGGGGAGACCCAGTACTTC
d_gene: NA
abundance: NA
j_gene: TRBJ2-5
len: 12
v_gene: TRBV28

CDR3aa: CASSQTGARYGYTF
CDR3nt: TGTGCCAGCAGTCAGACAGGGGCGCGCTATGGCTACACCTTC
d_gene: TRBD1
abundance: NA
j_gene: TRBJ1-2
len: 14
v_gene: TRBV6-2/TRBV6-3

CDR3aa: CASRHTTYEQYF
CDR3nt: TGTGCCAGCAGGCACACAACCTACGAGCAGTACTTC
d_gene: NA
abundance: once
j_gene: TRBJ2-7
len: 12
v_gene: TRBV11-1

CDR3aa: CSAVQGAIGELFF
CDR3nt: TGCAGCGCCGTACAGGGGGCGATCGGGGAGCTGTTTTTT
d_gene: TRBD1
abundance: NA
j_gene: TRBJ2-2
len: 13
v_gene: TRBV29-1